The rows below give T cell receptor beta chains drawn from one sample of a study of cytomegalovirus exposure and HLA in healthy donors. TCRdb keeps only in-frame clones here, not all; method: immunoSEQ multiplex PCR. The table has 110,000 or so clones, 70% to 85% seen once. Sequencing input: PBMCs. Receptors originate from a woman aged 50 to 60 in good health and CMV-seropositive. The CDR3 runs from the conserved cysteine through the conserved F or W. The D gene is left open where the match is weak. Not all rows give a size; the values are once, few, many and, for expanded clones, a class.

abundance | d_gene | j_gene | v_gene | CDR3aa | CDR3nt
NA | NA | TRBJ1-1 | TRBV29-1 | CSVLDSIEAFF | TGCAGCGTCCTTGACAGTATTGAAGCTTTCTTT
NA | NA | TRBJ2-7 | TRBV4-3 | CASSQAQVGSDEQYF | TGCGCCAGCAGCCAAGCGCAGGTGGGTTCCGACGAGCAGTACTTC
NA | TRBD2 | TRBJ2-7 | TRBV27 | CASSPSGLAGVNNLEQYF | TGTGCCAGCAGTCCGTCGGGGCTAGCGGGAGTCAATAACCTAGAGCAGTACTTC
NA | NA | TRBJ1-1 | TRBV5-1 | CASSLAGGATENTEAFF | TGCGCCAGCAGCTTGGCCGGGGGGGCGACCGAAAACACTGAAGCTTTCTTT
once | TRBD1 | TRBJ2-1 | TRBV5-1 | CASSSNSGGSNNEQFF | TGCGCCAGCAGCTCTAATTCAGGGGGCTCCAACAATGAGCAGTTCTTC
NA | TRBD1 | TRBJ2-2 | TRBV4-2 | CASGGTGETGELFF | TGTGCCAGCGGGGGGACAGGGGAGACCGGGGAGCTGTTTTTT
NA | NA | TRBJ2-2 | TRBV18 | CASSPPNRNTGELFF | TGTGCCAGCTCACCACCGAACAGGAACACCGGGGAGCTGTTTTTT
NA | TRBD2 | TRBJ2-3 | TRBV7-8 | CASSPALAGGTDTQYF | TGTGCCAGCAGCCCTGCACTAGCGGGGGGAACAGATACGCAGTATTTT
few | NA | TRBJ2-5 | TRBV7-2 | CASSLVQTKGETQYF | TGTGCCAGCAGCTTAGTCCAGACGAAGGGGGAGACCCAGTACTTC
NA | NA | TRBJ2-2 | TRBV6-4 | CASSSQGSGGELFF | TGTGCCAGCAGCTCACAGGGTTCCGGCGGGGAGCTGTTTTTT
few | TRBD1 | TRBJ1-2 | TRBV5-1 | CASRWETRDRRVTF | TGCGCCAGCAGGTGGGAGACTCGGGACAGGAGAGTCACCTTC
NA | TRBD1 | TRBJ2-2 | TRBV7-6 | CASSFQQGAGELFF | TGTGCCAGCAGCTTTCAACAGGGGGCCGGGGAGCTGTTTTTT
NA | NA | TRBJ2-5 | TRBV14 | CASSQDLGQGGTQYF | TGTGCCAGCAGCCAAGATCTCGGGCAGGGGGGAACCCAGTACTTC
once | NA | TRBJ1-3 | TRBV5-4 | CASSLGVTAGNTIYF | TGTGCCAGCAGCTTGGGCGTGACAGCTGGAAACACCATATATTTT
NA | NA | TRBJ2-4 | TRBV19 | CASRRGGEETKNIQYF | TGTGCCAGTAGAAGGGGGGGTGAGGAGACCAAAAACATTCAGTACTTC
NA | NA | TRBJ2-7 | TRBV27 | CASSNTFVRDRAYEQYF | TGTGCCAGCAGCAACACGTTCGTTCGAGACAGAGCCTACGAGCAGTACTTC
NA | TRBD1 | TRBJ1-5 | TRBV19 | CASSRLGQGDRSNQPQHF | TGTGCCAGTAGTAGACTGGGACAGGGCGATAGGAGCAATCAGCCCCAGCATTTT
NA | TRBD1 | TRBJ2-7 | TRBV7-8 | CASSFRDRAAEQYF | TGTGCCAGCAGCTTCCGGGACAGGGCGGCCGAGCAGTACTTC
NA | NA | TRBJ2-7 | TRBV7-9 | CASSLPPPWGHEQYF | TGTGCCAGCAGCTTACCCCCTCCTTGGGGGCACGAGCAGTACTTC
NA | TRBD2 | TRBJ2-3 | TRBV5-8 | CASSPGKTSAGDTQYF | TGTGCCAGCAGCCCAGGGAAGACTAGCGCAGGAGATACGCAGTATTTT
NA | NA | TRBJ2-7 | TRBV27 | CASSLSSGVGEQYF | TGTGCCAGCAGTTTATCGTCAGGGGTTGGCGAGCAGTACTTC
NA | TRBD1 | TRBJ1-1 | TRBV27 | CASRRQGAYTEAFF | TGTGCCAGCAGGCGACAGGGGGCATACACTGAAGCTTTCTTT
NA | TRBD1 | TRBJ2-7 | TRBV7-2 | CASSLQGAINYEQYF | TGTGCCAGCAGCTTACAGGGGGCAATAAACTACGAGCAGTACTTC
NA | NA | TRBJ1-6 | TRBV14 | CASSQETANSPLHF | TGTGCCAGCAGCCAAGAGACAGCTAATTCACCCCTCCACTTT
NA | NA | TRBJ2-7 | TRBV7-2 | CASSLISTEEQYF | TGTGCCAGCAGCTTAATTTCGACGGAGGAGCAGTACTTC
once | TRBD1 | TRBJ2-2 | TRBV5-1 | CASSLRQGAPTGELFF | TGCGCCAGCAGCTTGAGGCAGGGGGCCCCCACCGGGGAGCTGTTTTTT
NA | TRBD2 | TRBJ2-3 | TRBV15 | CATSRERLAGSTDTQYF | TGTGCCACCAGCAGAGAGAGACTAGCGGGAAGCACAGATACGCAGTATTTT
NA | TRBD1 | TRBJ1-4 | TRBV4-3 | CASSQADDRVGRWEKLFF | TGCGCCAGCAGCCAAGCAGACGACAGGGTGGGTCGTTGGGAAAAACTGTTTTTT
NA | NA | TRBJ2-7 | TRBV27 | CASKPGSQRFMGEQYF | TGTGCCAGCAAACCTGGTTCCCAGCGGTTTATGGGCGAGCAGTACTTC
few | NA | TRBJ1-5 | TRBV6-5 | CASSETGNQPQHF | TGTGCCAGCAGTGAGACGGGAAATCAGCCCCAGCATTTT
NA | TRBD1 | TRBJ1-2 | TRBV6-5 | CASSAPGGAISGYTF | TGTGCCAGCAGTGCCCCAGGGGGCGCGATCTCTGGCTACACCTTC
NA | NA | TRBJ1-1 | TRBV7-2 | CASSLGPRNTEAFF | TGTGCCAGCAGTCTTGGCCCTCGAAACACTGAAGCTTTCTTT
NA | NA | TRBJ2-1 | TRBV9 | CASTTDLSSYNEQFF | TGTGCCAGCACCACAGACCTGAGCTCCTACAATGAGCAGTTCTTC
once | NA | TRBJ2-3 | TRBV18 | CASSLFTDTQYF | TGTGCCAGCTCACTCTTCACAGATACGCAGTATTTT
NA | NA | TRBJ2-1 | TRBV7-2 | CASSPGYNEQFF | TGTGCCAGCAGCCCAGGGTACAATGAGCAGTTCTTC
NA | NA | TRBJ1-5 | TRBV7-2 | CASSKDSSNQPQHF | TGTGCCAGCAGCAAGGACAGTAGCAATCAGCCCCAGCATTTT
NA | NA | TRBJ1-2 | TRBV4-2 | CASSPGGGYTF | TGTGCCAGCAGCCCAGGTGGGGGCTACACCTTC
NA | TRBD1 | TRBJ1-2 | TRBV11-2 | CASSQTPGQNYGYTF | TGTGCCAGCAGCCAAACTCCGGGACAGAACTATGGCTACACCTTC
NA | NA | TRBJ1-6 | TRBV5-6 | CASSLAGEPTNSPLHF | TGTGCCAGCAGCTTGGCGGGTGAACCTACAAATTCACCCCTCCACTTT
NA | TRBD1 | TRBJ2-7 | TRBV27 | CASRDRGGNEQYF | TGTGCCAGCAGGGACAGGGGGGGAAACGAGCAGTACTTC
NA | TRBD1 | TRBJ2-4 | TRBV28 | CASSQGDKNIQYF | TGTGCCAGCAGTCAGGGGGACAAAAACATTCAGTACTTC
NA | TRBD1 | TRBJ2-2 | TRBV5-4 | CASSGRQGTRGGSTGELFF | TGTGCCAGCAGCGGACGACAGGGGACCAGAGGTGGTTCCACCGGGGAGCTGTTTTTT
NA | NA | TRBJ1-1 | TRBV4-1 | CASSQGYSSNTEAFF | TGCGCCAGCAGCCAAGGGTACTCCTCGAACACTGAAGCTTTCTTT
NA | TRBD1 | TRBJ1-3 | TRBV18 | CASSPRQGVSGNTIYF | TGTGCCAGCTCACCACGACAGGGCGTATCCGGAAACACCATATATTTT
NA | NA | TRBJ2-7 | TRBV7-2 | CASSLMTGAYEQYF | TGTGCCAGCAGCTTAATGACAGGTGCCTACGAGCAGTACTTC